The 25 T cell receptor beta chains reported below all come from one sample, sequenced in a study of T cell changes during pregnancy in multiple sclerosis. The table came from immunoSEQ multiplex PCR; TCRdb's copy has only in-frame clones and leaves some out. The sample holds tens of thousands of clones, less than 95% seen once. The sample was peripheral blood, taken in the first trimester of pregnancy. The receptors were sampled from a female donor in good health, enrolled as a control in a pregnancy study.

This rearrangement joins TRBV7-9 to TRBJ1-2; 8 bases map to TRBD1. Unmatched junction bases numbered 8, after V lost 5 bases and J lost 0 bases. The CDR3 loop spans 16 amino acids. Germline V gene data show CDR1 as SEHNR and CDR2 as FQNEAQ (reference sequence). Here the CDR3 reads CASSNRRTGSNYGYTF. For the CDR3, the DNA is TGTGCCAGCAGCAATAGGAGGACAGGGTCTAACTATGGCTACACCTTC.

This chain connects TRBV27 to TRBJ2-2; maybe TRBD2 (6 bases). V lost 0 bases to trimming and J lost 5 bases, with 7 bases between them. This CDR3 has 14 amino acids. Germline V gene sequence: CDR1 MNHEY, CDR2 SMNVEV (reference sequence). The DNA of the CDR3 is TGTGCCAGCAGTTTATCTCTAGCGACCGGGGAGCTGTTTTTT. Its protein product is CASSLSLATGELFF.

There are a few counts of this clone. Written as DNA, the CDR3 is TGTGCCAGCAGCGCCGACAGGAACACTGAAGCTTTCTTT. Its protein is CASSADRNTEAFF. The chain carries TRBV2 and TRBJ1-1; possible D gene TRBD1, 5 bases. This CDR3 has 13 residues. CDR1 and CDR2 (germline): SNHLY, FYNNEI. Trimming left V 6 bases short and J 1 base short, with 9 bases between.

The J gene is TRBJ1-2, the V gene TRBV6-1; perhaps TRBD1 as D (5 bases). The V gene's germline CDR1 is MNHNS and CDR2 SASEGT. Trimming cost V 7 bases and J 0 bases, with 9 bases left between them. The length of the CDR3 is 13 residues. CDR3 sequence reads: CASILTANYGYTF. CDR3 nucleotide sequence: TGTGCCAGCATTTTGACAGCTAACTATGGCTACACCTTC.

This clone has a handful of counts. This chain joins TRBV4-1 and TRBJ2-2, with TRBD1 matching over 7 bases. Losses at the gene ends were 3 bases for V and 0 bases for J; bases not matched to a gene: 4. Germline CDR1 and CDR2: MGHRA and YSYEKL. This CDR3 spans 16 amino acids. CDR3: CASSQSGTANTGELFF. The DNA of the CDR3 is TGCGCCAGCAGCCAGTCCGGGACAGCGAACACCGGGGAGCTGTTTTTT.

The CDR3 bases are TGTGCCAGCAGTGTCGGCTATAGCGGGGCCTCCTACAATGAGCAGTTCTTC. Translation gives CASSVGYSGASYNEQFF. The V and J genes are TRBV6-1 and TRBJ2-1; TRBD2 aligns across 8 bases. Germline trimming cut 4 bases from V and 0 bases from J; bases unmatched to any gene: 8. CDR1 and CDR2 (germline): MNHNS, SASEGT. The CDR3 is 17 residues long.

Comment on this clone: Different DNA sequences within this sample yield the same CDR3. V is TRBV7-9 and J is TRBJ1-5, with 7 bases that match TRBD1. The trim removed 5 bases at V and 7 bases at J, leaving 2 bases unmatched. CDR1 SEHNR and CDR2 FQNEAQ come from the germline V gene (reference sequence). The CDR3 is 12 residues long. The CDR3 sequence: CASSQGGQPQHF. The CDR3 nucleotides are TGTGCCAGCAGCCAGGGGGGACAGCCCCAGCATTTT.

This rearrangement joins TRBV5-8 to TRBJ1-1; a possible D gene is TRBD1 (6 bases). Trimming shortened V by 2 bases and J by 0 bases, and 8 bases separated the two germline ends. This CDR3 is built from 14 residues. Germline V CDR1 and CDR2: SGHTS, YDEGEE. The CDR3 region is CASSFGQLNTEAFF. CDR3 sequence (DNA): TGTGCCAGCAGCTTCGGACAGTTGAACACTGAAGCTTTCTTT.

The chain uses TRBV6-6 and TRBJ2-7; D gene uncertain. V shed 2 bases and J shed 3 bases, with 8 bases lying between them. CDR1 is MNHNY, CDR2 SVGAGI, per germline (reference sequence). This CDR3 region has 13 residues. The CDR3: CASSYEISYEQYF. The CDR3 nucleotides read TGTGCCAGCAGTTACGAAATTAGCTACGAGCAGTACTTC.

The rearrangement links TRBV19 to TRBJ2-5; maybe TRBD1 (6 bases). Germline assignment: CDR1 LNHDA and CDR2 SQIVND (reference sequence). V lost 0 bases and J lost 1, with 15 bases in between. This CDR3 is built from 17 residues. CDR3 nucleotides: TGTGCCAGTAGTATAGATCGTGTCAGGGGCCTCCAAGAGACCCAGTACTTC. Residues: CASSIDRVRGLQETQYF.

The CDR3 DNA follows: TGTGCCAGCAACCCTAGAGGAGATACGCAGTATTTT. It translates to CASNPRGDTQYF. The genes are TRBV6-1 and TRBJ2-3; D is ambiguous. The V end lost 7 bases, the J end lost 5 bases, and 10 bases lay between the germline ends. CDR1 MNHNS and CDR2 SASEGT come from the germline V gene. The CDR3 runs 12 residues.

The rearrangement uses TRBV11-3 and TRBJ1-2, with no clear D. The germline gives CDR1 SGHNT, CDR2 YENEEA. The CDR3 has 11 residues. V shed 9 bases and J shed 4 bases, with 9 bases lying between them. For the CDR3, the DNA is TGTGCCAGTACTCTGATCTATGGCTACACCTTC. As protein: CASTLIYGYTF.

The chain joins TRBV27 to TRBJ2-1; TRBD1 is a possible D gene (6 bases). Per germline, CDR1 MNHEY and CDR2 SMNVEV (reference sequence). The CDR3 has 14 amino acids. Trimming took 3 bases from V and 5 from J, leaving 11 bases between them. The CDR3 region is CASSFSRGNNEQFF. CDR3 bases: TGTGCCAGCAGTTTCTCCAGGGGTAACAATGAGCAGTTCTTC.

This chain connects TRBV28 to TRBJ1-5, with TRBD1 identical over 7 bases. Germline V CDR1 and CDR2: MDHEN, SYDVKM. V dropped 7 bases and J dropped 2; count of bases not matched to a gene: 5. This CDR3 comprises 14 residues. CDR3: CASKGGTGNQPQHF. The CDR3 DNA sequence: TGTGCCAGCAAGGGCGGGACAGGCAATCAGCCCCAGCATTTT.

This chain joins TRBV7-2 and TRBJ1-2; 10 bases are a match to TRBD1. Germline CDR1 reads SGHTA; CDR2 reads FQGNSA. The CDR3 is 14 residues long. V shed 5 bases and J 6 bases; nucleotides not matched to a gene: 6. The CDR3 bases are TGTGCCAGCAGCCCGACAGGGGGCCGGGATGGCTACACCTTC. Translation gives CASSPTGGRDGYTF.

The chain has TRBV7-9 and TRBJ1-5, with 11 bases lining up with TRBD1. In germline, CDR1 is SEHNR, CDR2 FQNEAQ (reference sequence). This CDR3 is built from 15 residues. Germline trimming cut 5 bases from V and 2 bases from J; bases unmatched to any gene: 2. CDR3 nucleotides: TGTGCCAGCAGCGCGGGACAGGGGGGCAATCAGCCCCAGCATTTT. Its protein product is CASSAGQGGNQPQHF. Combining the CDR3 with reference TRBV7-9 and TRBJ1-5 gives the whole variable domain DTGVSQNPRHKITKRGQNVTFRCDPISEHNRLYWYRQTLGQGPEFLTYFQNEAQLEKSRLLSDRFSAERPKGSFSTLEIQRTEQGDSAMYLCASSAGQGGNQPQHFGDGTRLSIL.

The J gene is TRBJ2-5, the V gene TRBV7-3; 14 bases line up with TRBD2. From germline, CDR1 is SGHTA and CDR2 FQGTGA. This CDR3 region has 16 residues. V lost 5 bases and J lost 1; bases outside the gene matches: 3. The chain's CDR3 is CASSKGLAGAQETQYF. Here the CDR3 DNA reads TGTGCCAGCAGCAAGGGACTAGCGGGGGCCCAAGAGACCCAGTACTTC.

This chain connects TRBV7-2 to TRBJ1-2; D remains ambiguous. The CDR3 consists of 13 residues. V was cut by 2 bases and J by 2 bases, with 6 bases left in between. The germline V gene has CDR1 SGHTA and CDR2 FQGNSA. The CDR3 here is CASSLQSNYGYTF. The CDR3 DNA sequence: TGTGCCAGCAGCTTACAGTCCAACTATGGCTACACCTTC.

CDR3 bases: TGTGCCATCAGTGACGGACAGGGATACACTGAAGCTTTCTTT. Translated, it gives CAISDGQGYTEAFF. The rearrangement links TRBV10-3 to TRBJ1-1; 8 nucleotides agree with TRBD1. Germline V gene data show CDR1 as ENHRY and CDR2 as SYGVKD. CDR3 length: 14 residues. V shed 3 bases, J shed 3 bases, and the junction held 3 bases outside the gene matches.

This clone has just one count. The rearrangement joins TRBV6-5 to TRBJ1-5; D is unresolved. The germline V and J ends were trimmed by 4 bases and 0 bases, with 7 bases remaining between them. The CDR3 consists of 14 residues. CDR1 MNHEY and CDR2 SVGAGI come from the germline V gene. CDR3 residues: CASSFLSSNQPQHF. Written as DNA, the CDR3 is TGTGCCAGCAGTTTCCTCAGTAGCAATCAGCCCCAGCATTTT.

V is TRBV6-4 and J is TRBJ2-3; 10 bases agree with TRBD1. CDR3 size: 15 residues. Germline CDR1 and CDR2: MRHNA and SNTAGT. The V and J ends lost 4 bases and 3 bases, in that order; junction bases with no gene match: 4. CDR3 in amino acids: CASSAGQGGTDTQYF. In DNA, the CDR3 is TGTGCCAGCAGTGCCGGACAGGGGGGGACAGATACGCAGTATTTT.

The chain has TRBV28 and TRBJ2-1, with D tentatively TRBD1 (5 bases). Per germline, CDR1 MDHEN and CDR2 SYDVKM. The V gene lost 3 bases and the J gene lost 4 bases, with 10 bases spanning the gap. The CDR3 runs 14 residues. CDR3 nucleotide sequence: TGTGCCAGCAGTTTTGGGGCCAGGTACAATGAGCAGTTCTTC. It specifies CASSFGARYNEQFF.

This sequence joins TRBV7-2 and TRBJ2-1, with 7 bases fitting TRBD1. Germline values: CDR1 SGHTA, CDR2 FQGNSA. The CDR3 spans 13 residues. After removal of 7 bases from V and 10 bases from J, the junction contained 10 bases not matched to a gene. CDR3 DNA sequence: TGTGCCAGCAACAGGGGTTTTTGGGGAGAGCAGTTCTTC. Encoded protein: CASNRGFWGEQFF.

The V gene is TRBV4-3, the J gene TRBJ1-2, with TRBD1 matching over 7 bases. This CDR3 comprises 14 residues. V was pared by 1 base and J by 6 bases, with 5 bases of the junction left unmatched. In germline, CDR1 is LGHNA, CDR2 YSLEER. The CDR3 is CASSQVNRGHGYTF. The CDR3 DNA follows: TGCGCCAGCAGCCAAGTTAACAGGGGCCATGGCTACACCTTC.

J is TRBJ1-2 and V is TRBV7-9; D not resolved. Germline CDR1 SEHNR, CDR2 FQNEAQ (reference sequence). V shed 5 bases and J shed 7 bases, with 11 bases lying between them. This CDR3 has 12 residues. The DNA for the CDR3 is TGTGCCAGCAGCCTTGCCCTGAGTGGCTACACCTTC. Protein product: CASSLALSGYTF.